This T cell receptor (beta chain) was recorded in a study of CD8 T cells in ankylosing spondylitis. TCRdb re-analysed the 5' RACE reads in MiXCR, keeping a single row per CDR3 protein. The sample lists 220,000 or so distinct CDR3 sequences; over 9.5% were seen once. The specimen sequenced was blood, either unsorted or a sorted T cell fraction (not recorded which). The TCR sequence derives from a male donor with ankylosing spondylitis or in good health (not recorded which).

The CDR3: CASSLERGQGLDTQYF. CDR3 DNA sequence: TGCGCCAGCAGCTTGGAGAGGGGACAGGGCTTAGATACGCAGTATTTT. The rearrangement links TRBV5-1 to TRBJ2-3; the match to TRBD1 covers 9 bases. With 0 bases clipped from V and 5 bases from J, the junction kept 7 bases outside the gene matches. The CDR3 is 16 amino acids. CDR1 and CDR2 (germline): SGHRS, YFSETQ. The complete variable domain, with remaining parts taken from reference TRBV5-1 and TRBJ2-3, reads KAGVTQTPRYLIKTRGQQVTLSCSPISGHRSVSWYQQTPGQGLQFLFEYFSETQRNKGNFPGRFSGRQFSNSRSEMNVSTLELGDSALYLCASSLERGQGLDTQYFGPGTRLTVL.